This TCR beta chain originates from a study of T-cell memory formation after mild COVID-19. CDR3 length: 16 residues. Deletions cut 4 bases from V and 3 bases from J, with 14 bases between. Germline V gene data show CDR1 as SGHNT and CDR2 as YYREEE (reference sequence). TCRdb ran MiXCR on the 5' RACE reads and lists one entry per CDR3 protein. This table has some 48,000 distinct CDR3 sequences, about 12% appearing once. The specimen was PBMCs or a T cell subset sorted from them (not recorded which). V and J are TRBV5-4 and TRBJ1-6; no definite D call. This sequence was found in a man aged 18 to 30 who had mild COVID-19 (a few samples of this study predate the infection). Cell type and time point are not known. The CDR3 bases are TGTGCCAGCAGCCGTGGCACAGCTTTCTATAATTCACCCCTCCACTTT. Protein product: CASSRGTAFYNSPLHF.